These 13 T cell receptor beta chains were sequenced from one sample in a study of response to subunit inactivated influenza vaccine. Using its own MiXCR run on the RT-PCR reads, TCRdb lists one record per CDR3 protein. The sample shows hundreds of thousands of distinct CDR3 sequences, less than 30% of them seen only once. Sequencing used CD4+ T cells sorted from PBMCs, obtained around 5 days after vaccination. These receptors came from a man aged 50-60 years who received an inactivated influenza vaccine.

V and J are TRBV6-2 or TRBV6-3 and TRBJ2-1; D is uncertain. Per germline, CDR1 MNHEY and CDR2 SVGEGT. Trimming cost V 2 bases and J 7 bases, with 18 bases left between them. The CDR3 spans 16 residues. CDR3 region: CASSYLPGRLVNEQFF. Written as DNA, the CDR3 is TGTGCCAGCAGTTACCTTCCCGGCAGGCTGGTAAATGAGCAGTTCTTC.

This clonotype was picked up a small number of times. This chain links TRBV20-1 with TRBJ2-7; D is possibly TRBD2 (6 bases). The CDR3 loop spans 13 amino acids. CDR1 and CDR2 (germline): DFQATT, SNEGSKA (reference sequence). V lost 7 bases and J lost 0, with 13 bases in between. The CDR3 region has the DNA TGCAGTGGCCGGGACGGGAGCTCCTACGAGCAGTACTTC. This sequence encodes CSGRDGSSYEQYF.

The rearrangement links TRBV5-1 to TRBJ2-5; possible D gene TRBD1, 5 bases. The germline CDR1 and CDR2 sequences are SGHRS and YFSETQ. V lost 4 bases and J lost 9, with 16 bases in between. CDR3 length: 13 amino acids. The CDR3 sequence: CASSLSTQGAQYF. The CDR3 DNA reads as TGCGCCAGCAGCCTCAGTACCCAAGGGGCCCAGTACTTC.

The chain recombines TRBV5-4 with TRBJ2-5, with 7 bases that match TRBD1. Per the germline V gene, CDR1 is SGHNT and CDR2 is YYREEE (reference sequence). There are 15 residues in the CDR3. Trimming at V came to 2 bases and at J to 4 bases, leaving 8 bases not matched to a gene. CDR3 DNA: TGTGCCAGCAGCTTCACCGGGACAGAGGGAGAGACCCAGTACTTC. Its translation is CASSFTGTEGETQYF.

A few counts support this clonotype. V is TRBV20-1 and J is TRBJ1-1; TRBD1 might be the D (5 bases). The CDR3 is made up of 16 amino acids. V lost 1 base and J lost 1, with 16 bases in between. CDR1 and CDR2 from the germline V gene are DFQATT and SNEGSKA (reference sequence). CDR3 residues: CSARVVQGSRNTEAFF. The CDR3 region has the DNA TGCAGTGCTAGAGTGGTTCAGGGTTCTCGGAACACTGAAGCTTTCTTT.

The chain links TRBV20-1 to TRBJ2-7; 7 nucleotides match TRBD2. J was trimmed by 1 base and V by 6 bases; bases with no gene match: 9. Germline values: CDR1 DFQATT, CDR2 SNEGSKA (reference sequence). The CDR3 has 14 amino acids. The CDR3: CSALGGRSSYEQYF. The CDR3 DNA is TGCAGTGCCCTGGGCGGGAGATCGTCCTACGAGCAGTACTTC.

The genes are TRBV5-1 and TRBJ2-1, with TRBD2 matching over 8 bases. Germline assignment: CDR1 SGHRS and CDR2 YFSETQ. The CDR3 runs to 15 residues. V gave up 1 base and J gave up 4 bases; unmatched junction bases: 4. CDR3 residues: CASSLSGGEYNEQFF. The CDR3 DNA reads TGCGCCAGCAGCTTGTCCGGGGGGGAATACAATGAGCAGTTCTTC.

This clonotype was seen a few times. The chain joins TRBV7-9 to TRBJ2-5, with D tentatively TRBD1 (6 bases). Per the germline V gene, CDR1 is SEHNR and CDR2 is FQNEAQ (reference sequence). The CDR3 is 14 amino acids. V shed 4 bases and J shed 7 bases, with 16 bases lying between them. As DNA, the CDR3 is TGTGCCAGCAGCTCCAGGGGTACTCGTAGGACCCAGTACTTC. It is translated as CASSSRGTRRTQYF.

DNA for the CDR3: TGTGCCAGCAGCTTGGCTAGCGGGGTCTACAATGAGCAGTTCTTC. Protein sequence: CASSLASGVYNEQFF. The chain carries TRBV5-6 and TRBJ2-1; 9 positions agree with TRBD2. The trim removed 0 bases at V and 3 bases at J, leaving 1 base unmatched. Germline CDR1 is SGHDT and CDR2 is YYEEEE. The CDR3 covers 15 residues.

J is TRBJ2-5 and V is TRBV5-1, with 7 bases identical to TRBD2. The CDR3 length is 15 residues. V shed 5 bases, J shed 5 bases, and the junction held 12 bases outside the gene matches. The germline V gene has CDR1 SGHRS and CDR2 YFSETQ. CDR3 residues: CASSLSGTSTETQYF. CDR3 coding DNA: TGCGCCAGCAGTTTAAGCGGGACCAGCACGGAGACCCAGTACTTC.

The chain couples TRBV30 to TRBJ2-2; D gene unclear. Germline CDR1 is GTSNPN and CDR2 is SVGIG (reference sequence). CDR3 length: 13 residues. The V end was cut by 0 bases, the J end by 7 bases, with 9 bases between. CDR3 nucleotide sequence: TGTGCCTGGAGTGTACTTGGTTTCGGGGAGCTGTTTTTT. Residues: CAWSVLGFGELFF.

This clonotype was detected only a few times. This rearrangement joins TRBV5-1 to TRBJ2-5, with no clear D. CDR1 is SGHRS, CDR2 YFSETQ, per germline. CDR3 length: 13 amino acids. Trimming cost V 4 bases and J 0 bases, with 7 bases left between them. The CDR3 loop reads CASSAPNQETQYF. CDR3 nucleotides: TGCGCCAGCAGCGCTCCGAACCAAGAGACCCAGTACTTC.

This clonotype occurred a few times. CDR3 sequence (DNA): TGCAGCGTTGAAGTAAGTCTCGGCGGCGAGCAGTACTTC. Translated: CSVEVSLGGEQYF. This chain uses TRBV29-1 with TRBJ2-7, with D uncertain. Germline-derived CDR1 and CDR2 are SQVTM and ANQGSEA. The CDR3 is made up of 13 amino acids. V lost 1 base and J 6 bases, leaving 13 bases between the germline ends.